This T cell receptor beta chain appears in the sequencing data of a study of long-term antiretroviral therapy in people with HIV. Study as a whole: Samples from the earliest time points predate the 2015 immediate-ART recommendation by about a decade. Study-wide results and caveats: Pre-ART expanded TRB clones stayed dominant throughout, though often decreasing after ART.

On this clone: Its antigen is currently unknown.

The assay used was immunoSEQ (version v3.0), run at survey level. The protocol was immunoSEQ multiplex PCR, while the TCRdb copy is restricted to in-frame clones and leaves out a portion. The table shows around 31,000 clones, with 70% to 90% occurring only once. V gave up 6 bases and J gave up 2 bases; unmatched junction bases: 10. This CDR3 comprises 17 residues. The germline V gene has CDR1 KGHSH and CDR2 LQKENI. This TCR was sampled from a man aged 18 to 29 with HIV. The sample consisted of unsorted PBMCs, taken 0.8 years before starting antiretroviral therapy. The gene calls are TRBV18 and TRBJ2-3; 11 bases match TRBD1. CDR3 region: CASSGQGAGLATDTQYF. The CDR3 DNA reads TGTGCCAGCTCCGGACAGGGGGCTGGTCTCGCCACAGATACGCAGTATTTT.